What follows is one TCR beta chain and its context. The data were produced by immunoSEQ multiplex PCR, yet TCRdb's version contains in-frame clones alone and is incomplete. This table holds approximately 240,000 clones, around nine tenths found once. This sample stems from a study of blood T cell repertoires in COVID-19. This CDR3 is built from 17 residues. Germline V gene lookup returns CDR1 KGHSH and CDR2 LQKENI. Germline trimming cut 1 base from V and 3 bases from J; bases unmatched to any gene: 8. Material for sequencing was PBMCs or T cells enriched from blood (not recorded which). This clonotype was obtained from a young woman who had recovered from COVID-19. The chain has TRBV18 and TRBJ2-7, with TRBD1 matching 11 bases. CDR3 in DNA: TGTGCCAGCTCACCACAAACCGGGACAGGGGGTTACTACGAGCAGTACTTC. It encodes CASSPQTGTGGYYEQYF.